Listed here is a single T cell receptor beta chain. Its matching antigen is unknown. This specimen includes other DNA sequences encoding the same CDR3. The sample belongs to a study of cytomegalovirus exposure and HLA in healthy donors. Regarding the study as a whole: Excluded: some indistinguishable V segments such as TRBV6-2 and TRBV6-3.

Healthy donors of bone marrow made up the group. 60 Vbeta and 13 Jbeta primers were used in PCR. The method was immunoSEQ multiplex PCR; TCRdb's version includes in-frame clones alone and lacks a portion of them. Here the sample spans about 210,000 clones, 70% to 90% being singletons. Germline CDR1 is KGHSH and CDR2 is LQKENI. This CDR3 comprises 12 residues. The V end lost 3 bases, the J end lost 6 bases, and 8 bases lay between the germline ends. V and J are TRBV18 and TRBJ1-1; D unclear. The sequence came from a woman aged 25-40 years in good health and CMV-seronegative. Material for sequencing was PBMCs. The CDR3 DNA follows: TGTGCCAGCTCACCTGGAGCGGCTGAAGCTTTCTTT. Its translation is CASSPGAAEAFF.